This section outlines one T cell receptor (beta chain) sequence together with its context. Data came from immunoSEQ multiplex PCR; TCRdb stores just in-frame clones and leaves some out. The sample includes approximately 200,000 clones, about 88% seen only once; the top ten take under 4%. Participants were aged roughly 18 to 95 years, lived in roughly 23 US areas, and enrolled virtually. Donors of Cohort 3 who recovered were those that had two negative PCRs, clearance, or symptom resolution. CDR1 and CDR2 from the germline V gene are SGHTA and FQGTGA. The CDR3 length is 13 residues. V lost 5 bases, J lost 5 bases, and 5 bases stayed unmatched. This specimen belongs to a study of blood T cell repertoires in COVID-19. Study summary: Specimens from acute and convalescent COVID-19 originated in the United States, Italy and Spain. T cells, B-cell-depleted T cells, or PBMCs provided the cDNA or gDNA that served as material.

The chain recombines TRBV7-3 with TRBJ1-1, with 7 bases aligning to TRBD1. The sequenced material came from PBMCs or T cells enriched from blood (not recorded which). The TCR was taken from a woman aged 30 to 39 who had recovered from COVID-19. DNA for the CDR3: TGTGCCAGCAGCGAATACAGGGGAACTGAAGCTTTCTTT. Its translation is CASSEYRGTEAFF.